This TCR beta chain stems from a study of blood T cell repertoires in COVID-19 (dated by TCRdb to about 2020). With regard to the full study: Collaborator samples came from the United States, Italy and Spain and covered acute and convalescent phases of COVID-19. Subjects who had been exposed to COVID-19, were actively infected with it, or had recovered from it provided the deeply sampled blood TCRbeta repertoires that made up the dataset. The samples were drawn from the first 160 participants of the ongoing ImmuneRACE study and from 1,254 subjects provided by 6 global collaborators. Where available, HLA class I and class II types were obtained from metadata supplied by the sample provider rather than from assay-based typing. The repertoires were released in a freely available public database intended as a resource for research on the immune response to SARS-CoV-2. The material from the prospective study consisted of cDNA or gDNA derived from T cells, B-cell-depleted T cells, or PBMCs. The sample metadata nearly always contained a de-identified subject ID, COVID-19 status, age in years and sex.

The immunoSEQ Assay, a bias-controlled multiplex PCR, was used to amplify TCRbeta CDR3 regions from genomic DNA. The authors' analysis ran thus. Within the assay, amplification of reference gene primers was used to estimate how many nucleated cells each sample contained. Sequence reads were collapsed and filtered to measure the absolute abundance of every unique TCRbeta CDR3 rearrangement. For each sample, productive Simpson clonality was calculated by taking the square root of Simpson's diversity index across productive rearrangements. In TCRdb, the immuneACCESS table is reduced to in-frame sequences with V and J assigned. These tables do not hold every clone; where another copy was compared, an unresolved V gene accounts for under half, and the others remain unexplained. That table furnishes V, J and clone size, whereas the DNA furnished D and trimming. The sample table contains tens of thousands of clones; only one count was recorded for around 81% of them. The ten top clones hold around 40% of the sample.

As regards this clone: What this receptor recognizes is not known. Base qualities are missing; no much larger clone stands one base away.

Each collaborating institution followed its own protocols to collect whole blood in K2EDTA tubes. Collaborator samples were shipped for TCRbeta analysis as frozen whole blood, isolated PBMCs, or DNA extracted from either sample type. General findings and caveats noted by the study authors: How much clinical and demographic metadata was included differed by source and by participant, and the metadata was provided uncurated.

Looking up the germline V gene yields CDR1 MDHEN and CDR2 SYDVKM. The germline ends are 16 bases apart after V is trimmed by 6 bases and J by 5 bases. The CDR3, from cysteine to phenylalanine, totals 15 residues. CDR3 DNA is the only sequence kept; it has 45 bases, read in frame from the first base. This sequence uses TRBV28 and TRBJ1-4; D gene: possibly TRBD1, on 6 matching bases. Sequencing was performed on peripheral blood. The clonotype originates from an elderly man with acute or convalescent COVID-19. Read as DNA, the sequence is TGTGCCAGCAGCTTACCGGGACAACCAAATGAAAAACTGTTTTTT. It specifies CASSLPGQPNEKLFF.